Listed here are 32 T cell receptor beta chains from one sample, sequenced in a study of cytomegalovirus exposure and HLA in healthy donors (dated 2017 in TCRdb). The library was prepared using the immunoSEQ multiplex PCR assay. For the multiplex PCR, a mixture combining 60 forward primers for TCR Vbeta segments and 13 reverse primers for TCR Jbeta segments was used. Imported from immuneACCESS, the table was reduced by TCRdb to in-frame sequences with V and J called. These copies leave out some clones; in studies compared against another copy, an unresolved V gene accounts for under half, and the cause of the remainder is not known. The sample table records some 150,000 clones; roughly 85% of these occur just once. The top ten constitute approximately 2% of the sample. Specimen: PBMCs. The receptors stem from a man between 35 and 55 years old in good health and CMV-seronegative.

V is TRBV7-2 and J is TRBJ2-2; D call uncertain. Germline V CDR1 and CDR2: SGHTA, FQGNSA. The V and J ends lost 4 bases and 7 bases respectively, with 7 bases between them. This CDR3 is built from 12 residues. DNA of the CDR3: TGTGCCAGCAGCTCCCTAAGCGGGGAGCTGTTTTTT. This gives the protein CASSSLSGELFF. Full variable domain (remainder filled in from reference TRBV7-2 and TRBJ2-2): GAGVSQSPSNKVTEKGKDVELRCDPISGHTALYWYRQSLGQGLEFLIYFQGNSAPDKSGLPSDRFSAERTGGSVSTLTIQRTQQEDSAVYLCASSSLSGELFFGEGSRLTVL.

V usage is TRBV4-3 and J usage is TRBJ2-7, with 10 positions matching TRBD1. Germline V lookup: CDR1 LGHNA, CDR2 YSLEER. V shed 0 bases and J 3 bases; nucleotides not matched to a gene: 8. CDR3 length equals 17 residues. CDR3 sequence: CASSQDGTGTGVYEQYF. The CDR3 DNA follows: TGCGCCAGCAGCCAAGATGGGACTGGGACAGGGGTCTACGAGCAGTACTTC.

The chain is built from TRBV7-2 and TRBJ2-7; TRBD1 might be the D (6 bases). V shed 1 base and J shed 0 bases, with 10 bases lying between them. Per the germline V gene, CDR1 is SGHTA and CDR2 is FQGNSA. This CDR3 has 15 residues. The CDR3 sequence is CASSLGTANSYEQYF. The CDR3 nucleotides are TGTGCCAGCAGCTTAGGGACAGCGAACTCCTACGAGCAGTACTTC.

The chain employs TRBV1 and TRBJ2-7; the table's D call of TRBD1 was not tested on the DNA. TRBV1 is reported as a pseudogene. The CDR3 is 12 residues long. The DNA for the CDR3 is TGCACCAGCAGCCTTGGGACAGGGAGGCAGCACTTC. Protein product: CTSSLGTGRQHF.

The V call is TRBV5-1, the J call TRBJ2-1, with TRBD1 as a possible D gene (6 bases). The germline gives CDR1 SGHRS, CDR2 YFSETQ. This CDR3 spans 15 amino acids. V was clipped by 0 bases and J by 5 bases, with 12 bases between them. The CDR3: CASSLVQGFNNEQFF. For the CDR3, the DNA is TGCGCCAGCAGCTTGGTACAGGGTTTCAACAATGAGCAGTTCTTC.

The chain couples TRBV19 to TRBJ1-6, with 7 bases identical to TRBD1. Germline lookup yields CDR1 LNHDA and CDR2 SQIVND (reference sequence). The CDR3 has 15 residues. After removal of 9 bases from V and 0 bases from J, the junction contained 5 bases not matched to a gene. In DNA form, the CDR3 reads TGTGCCAGCTTACAGGGGAGCTCCTATAATTCACCCCTCCACTTT. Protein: CASLQGSSYNSPLHF. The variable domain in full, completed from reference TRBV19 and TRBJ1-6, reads DGGITQSPKYLFRKEGQNVTLSCEQNLNHDAMYWYRQDPGQGLRLIYYSQIVNDFQKGDIAEGYSVSREKKESFPLTVTSAQKNPTAFYLCASLQGSSYNSPLHFGNGTRLTVT.

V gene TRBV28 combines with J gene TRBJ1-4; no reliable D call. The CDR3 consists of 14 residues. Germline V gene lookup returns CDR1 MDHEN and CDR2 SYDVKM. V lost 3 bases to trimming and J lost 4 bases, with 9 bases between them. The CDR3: CASSFRRLNEKLFF. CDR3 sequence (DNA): TGTGCCAGCAGTTTTCGGCGGCTTAATGAAAAACTGTTTTTT.

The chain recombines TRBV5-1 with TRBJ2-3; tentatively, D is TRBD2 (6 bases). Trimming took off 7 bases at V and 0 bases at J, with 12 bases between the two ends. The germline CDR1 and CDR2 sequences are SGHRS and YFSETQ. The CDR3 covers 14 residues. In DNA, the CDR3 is TGCGCCAGCGGTCGGGAGTCAAGCACAGATACGCAGTATTTT. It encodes CASGRESSTDTQYF.

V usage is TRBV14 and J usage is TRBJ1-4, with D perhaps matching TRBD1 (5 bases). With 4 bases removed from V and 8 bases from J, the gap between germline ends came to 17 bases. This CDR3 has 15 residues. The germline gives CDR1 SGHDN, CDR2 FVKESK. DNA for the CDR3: TGTGCCAGCAGCCGCTCCCGAACAGGCCCGGAAAAACTGTTTTTT. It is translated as CASSRSRTGPEKLFF.

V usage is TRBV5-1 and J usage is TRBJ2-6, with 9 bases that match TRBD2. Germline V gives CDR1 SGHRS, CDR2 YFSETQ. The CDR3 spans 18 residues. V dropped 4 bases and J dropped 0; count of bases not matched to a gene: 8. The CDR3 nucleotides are TGCGCCAGCAGCCGAGCGGGGGGTCGGGGCTCTGGGGCCAACGTCCTGACTTTC. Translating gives CASSRAGGRGSGANVLTF.

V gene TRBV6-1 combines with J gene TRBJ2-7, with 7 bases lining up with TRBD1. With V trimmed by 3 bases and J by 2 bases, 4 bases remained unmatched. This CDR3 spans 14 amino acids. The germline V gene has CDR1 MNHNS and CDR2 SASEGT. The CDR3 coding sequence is TGTGCCAGCAGTGAGTTAGACAGGGCCTACGAGCAGTACTTC. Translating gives CASSELDRAYEQYF.

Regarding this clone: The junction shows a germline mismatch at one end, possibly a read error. CDR3 sequence: CASSPRTGTNYGYTF. CDR3 nucleotide sequence: TGCGCCAGCAGCCCAAGGACAGGGACTAATTATGGCTACACCTTC. V usage is TRBV5-1 and J usage is TRBJ1-2; 8 bases agree with TRBD1. In germline, CDR1 is SGHRS, CDR2 YFSETQ. This CDR3 region has 15 residues.

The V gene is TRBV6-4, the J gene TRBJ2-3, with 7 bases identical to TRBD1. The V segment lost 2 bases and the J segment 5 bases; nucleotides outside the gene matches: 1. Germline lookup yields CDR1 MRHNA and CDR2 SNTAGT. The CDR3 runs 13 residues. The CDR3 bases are TGTGCCAGCAGTGACACAGGGGTAGATACGCAGTATTTT. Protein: CASSDTGVDTQYF.

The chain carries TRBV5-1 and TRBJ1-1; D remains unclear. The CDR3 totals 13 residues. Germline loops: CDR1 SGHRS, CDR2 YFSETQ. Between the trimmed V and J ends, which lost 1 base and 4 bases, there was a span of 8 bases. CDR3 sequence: CASSLPGTTEAFF. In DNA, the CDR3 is TGCGCCAGCAGCTTGCCGGGTACCACTGAAGCTTTCTTT.

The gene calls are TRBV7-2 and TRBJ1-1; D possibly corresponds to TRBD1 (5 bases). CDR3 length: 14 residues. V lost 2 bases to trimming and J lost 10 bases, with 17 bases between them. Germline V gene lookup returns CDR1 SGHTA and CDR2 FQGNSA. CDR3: CASSLPLLQARAFF. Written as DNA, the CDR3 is TGTGCCAGCAGCTTACCCCTTTTACAGGCACGAGCTTTCTTT. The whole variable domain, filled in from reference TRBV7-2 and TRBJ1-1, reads GAGVSQSPSNKVTEKGKDVELRCDPISGHTALYWYRQSLGQGLEFLIYFQGNSAPDKSGLPSDRFSAERTGGSVSTLTIQRTQQEDSAVYLCASSLPLLQARAFFGQGTRLTVV.

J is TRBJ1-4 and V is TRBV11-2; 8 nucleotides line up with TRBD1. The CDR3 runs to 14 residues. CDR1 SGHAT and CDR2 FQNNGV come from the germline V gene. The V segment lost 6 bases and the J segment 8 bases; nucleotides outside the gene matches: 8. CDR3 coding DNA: TGTGCCAGCAGTTTCTACGGACAGGGCGAAAAACTGTTTTTT. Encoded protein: CASSFYGQGEKLFF.

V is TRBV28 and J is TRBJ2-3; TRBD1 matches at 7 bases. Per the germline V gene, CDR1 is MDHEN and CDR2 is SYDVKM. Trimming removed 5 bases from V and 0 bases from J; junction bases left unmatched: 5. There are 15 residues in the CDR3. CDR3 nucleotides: TGTGCCAGCAGTCCCCCGACAGGGAGCACAGATACGCAGTATTTT. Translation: CASSPPTGSTDTQYF.

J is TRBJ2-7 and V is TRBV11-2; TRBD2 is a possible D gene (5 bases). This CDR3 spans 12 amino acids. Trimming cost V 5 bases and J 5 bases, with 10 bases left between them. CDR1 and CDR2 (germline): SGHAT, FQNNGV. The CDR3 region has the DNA TGTGCCAGCAGCCCCACGGGGAACGAGCAGTACTTC. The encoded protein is CASSPTGNEQYF.

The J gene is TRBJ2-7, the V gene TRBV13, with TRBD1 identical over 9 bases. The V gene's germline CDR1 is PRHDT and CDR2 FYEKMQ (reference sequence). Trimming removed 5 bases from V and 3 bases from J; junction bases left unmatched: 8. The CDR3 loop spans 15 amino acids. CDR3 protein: CASSLHGTGYYEQYF. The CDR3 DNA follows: TGTGCCAGCAGCCTCCACGGGACAGGGTACTACGAGCAGTACTTC.

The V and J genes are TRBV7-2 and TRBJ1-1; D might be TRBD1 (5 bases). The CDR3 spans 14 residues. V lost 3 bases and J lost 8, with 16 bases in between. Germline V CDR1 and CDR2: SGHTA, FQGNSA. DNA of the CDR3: TGTGCCAGCAGCTTCCCTCCTCGGACATCCGAAGCTTTCTTT. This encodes CASSFPPRTSEAFF.

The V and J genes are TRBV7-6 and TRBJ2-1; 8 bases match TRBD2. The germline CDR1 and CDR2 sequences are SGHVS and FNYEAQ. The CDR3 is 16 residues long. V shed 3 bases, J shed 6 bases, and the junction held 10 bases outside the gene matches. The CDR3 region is CASSLGSGSVGNEQFF. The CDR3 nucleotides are TGTGCCAGCAGCTTGGGCAGCGGGAGCGTGGGCAATGAGCAGTTCTTC.

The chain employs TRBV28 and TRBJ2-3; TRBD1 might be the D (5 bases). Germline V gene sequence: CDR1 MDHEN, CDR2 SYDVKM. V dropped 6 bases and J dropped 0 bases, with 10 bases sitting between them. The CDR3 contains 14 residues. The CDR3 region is CASRRTRSTDTQYF. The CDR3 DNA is TGTGCCAGCAGAAGGACACGGAGCACAGATACGCAGTATTTT.

The CDR3 here is CASSPGQVRETQYF. CDR3 sequence (DNA): TGTGCCAGTAGTCCGGGACAGGTCCGGGAGACCCAGTACTTC. The rearrangement joins TRBV19 to TRBJ2-5; 8 nucleotides align to TRBD1. Germline CDR1 LNHDA, CDR2 SQIVND (reference sequence). There are 14 residues in the CDR3. V lost 5 bases to trimming and J lost 5 bases; unmatched junction nucleotides: 7.

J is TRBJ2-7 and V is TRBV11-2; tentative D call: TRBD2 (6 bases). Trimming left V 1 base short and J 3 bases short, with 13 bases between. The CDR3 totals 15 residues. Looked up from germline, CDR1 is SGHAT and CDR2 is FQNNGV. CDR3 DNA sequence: TGTGCCAGCAGCTTAGCTAGGGGAGGAGGCTACGAGCAGTACTTC. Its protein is CASSLARGGGYEQYF.

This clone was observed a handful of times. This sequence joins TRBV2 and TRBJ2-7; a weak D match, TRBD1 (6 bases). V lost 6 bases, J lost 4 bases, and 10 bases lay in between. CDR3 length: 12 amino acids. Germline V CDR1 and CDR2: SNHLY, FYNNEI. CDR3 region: CASRETGYEQYF. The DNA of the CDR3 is TGTGCCAGCAGAGAGACAGGTTACGAGCAGTACTTC.

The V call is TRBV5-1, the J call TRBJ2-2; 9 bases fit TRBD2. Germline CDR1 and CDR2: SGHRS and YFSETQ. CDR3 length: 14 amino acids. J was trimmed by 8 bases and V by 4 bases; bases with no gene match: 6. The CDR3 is CASSPGTSFGELFF. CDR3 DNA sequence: TGCGCCAGCAGCCCCGGGACTAGCTTTGGGGAGCTGTTTTTT.

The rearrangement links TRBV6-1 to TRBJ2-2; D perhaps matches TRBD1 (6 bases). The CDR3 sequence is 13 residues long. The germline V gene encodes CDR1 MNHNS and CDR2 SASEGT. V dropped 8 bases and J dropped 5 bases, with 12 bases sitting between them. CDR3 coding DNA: TGTGCCAGCGCAACAACAGGGACCGGGGAGCTGTTTTTT. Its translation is CASATTGTGELFF.

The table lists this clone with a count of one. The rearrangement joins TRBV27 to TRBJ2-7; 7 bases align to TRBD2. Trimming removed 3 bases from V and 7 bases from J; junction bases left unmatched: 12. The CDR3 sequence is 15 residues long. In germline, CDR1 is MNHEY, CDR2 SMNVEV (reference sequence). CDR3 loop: CASSFKSVGGLEQYF. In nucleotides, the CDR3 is TGTGCCAGCAGTTTTAAATCAGTGGGGGGGTTAGAGCAGTACTTC.

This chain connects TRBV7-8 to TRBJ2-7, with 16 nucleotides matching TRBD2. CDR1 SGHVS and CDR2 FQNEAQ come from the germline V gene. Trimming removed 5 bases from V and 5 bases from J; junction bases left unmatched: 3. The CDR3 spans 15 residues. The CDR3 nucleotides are TGTGCCAGCAGCACGGGACTAGCGGGAGGGAACGAGCAGTACTTC. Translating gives CASSTGLAGGNEQYF.

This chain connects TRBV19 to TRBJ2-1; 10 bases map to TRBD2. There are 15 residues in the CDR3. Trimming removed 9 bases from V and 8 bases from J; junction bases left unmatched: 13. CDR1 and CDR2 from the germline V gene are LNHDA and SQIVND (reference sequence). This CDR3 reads CASTITSGIGYEQFF. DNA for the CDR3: TGTGCCAGCACTATAACTAGCGGGATTGGGTATGAGCAGTTCTTC. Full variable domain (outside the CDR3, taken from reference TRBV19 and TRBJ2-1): DGGITQSPKYLFRKEGQNVTLSCEQNLNHDAMYWYRQDPGQGLRLIYYSQIVNDFQKGDIAEGYSVSREKKESFPLTVTSAQKNPTAFYLCASTITSGIGYEQFFGPGTRLTVL.

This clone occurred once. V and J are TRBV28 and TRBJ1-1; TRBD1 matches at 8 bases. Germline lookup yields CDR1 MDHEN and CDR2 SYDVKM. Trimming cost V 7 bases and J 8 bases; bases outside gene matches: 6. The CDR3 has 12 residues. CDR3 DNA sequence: TGTGCCAGCATTTCCCGGACAGGGGAAGCTTTCTTT. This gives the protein CASISRTGEAFF.

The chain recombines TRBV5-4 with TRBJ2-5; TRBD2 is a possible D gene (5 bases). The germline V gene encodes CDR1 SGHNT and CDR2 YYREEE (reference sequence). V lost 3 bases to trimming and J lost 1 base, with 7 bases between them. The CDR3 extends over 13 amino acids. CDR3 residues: CASSSGVQETQYF. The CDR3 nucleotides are TGTGCCAGCAGCTCCGGGGTCCAAGAGACCCAGTACTTC.